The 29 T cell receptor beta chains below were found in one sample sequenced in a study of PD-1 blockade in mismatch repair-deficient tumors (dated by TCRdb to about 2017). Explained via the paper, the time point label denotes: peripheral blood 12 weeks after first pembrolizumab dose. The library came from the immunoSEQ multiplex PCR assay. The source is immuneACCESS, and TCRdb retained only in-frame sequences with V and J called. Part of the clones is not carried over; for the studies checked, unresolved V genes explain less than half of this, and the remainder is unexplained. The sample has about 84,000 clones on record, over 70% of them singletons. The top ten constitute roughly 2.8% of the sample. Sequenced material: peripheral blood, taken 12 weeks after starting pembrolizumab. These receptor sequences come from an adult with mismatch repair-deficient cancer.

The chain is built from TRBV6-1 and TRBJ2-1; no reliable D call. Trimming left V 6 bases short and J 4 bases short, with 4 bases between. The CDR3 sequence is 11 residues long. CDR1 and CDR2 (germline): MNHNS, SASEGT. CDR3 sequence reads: CASRIYNEQFF. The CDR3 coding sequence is TGTGCCAGCAGAATATACAATGAGCAGTTCTTC.

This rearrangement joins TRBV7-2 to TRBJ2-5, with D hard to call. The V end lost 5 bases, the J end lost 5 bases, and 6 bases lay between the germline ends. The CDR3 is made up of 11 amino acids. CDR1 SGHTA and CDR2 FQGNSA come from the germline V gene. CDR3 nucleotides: TGTGCCAGCAGCCGAAGGGAGACCCAGTACTTC. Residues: CASSRRETQYF.

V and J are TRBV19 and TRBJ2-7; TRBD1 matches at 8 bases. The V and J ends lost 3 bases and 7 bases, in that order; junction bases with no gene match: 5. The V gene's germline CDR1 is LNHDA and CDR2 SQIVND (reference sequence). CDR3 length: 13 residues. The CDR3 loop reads CASSIGDRGEQYF. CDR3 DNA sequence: TGTGCCAGTAGTATTGGTGACAGGGGAGAGCAGTACTTC.

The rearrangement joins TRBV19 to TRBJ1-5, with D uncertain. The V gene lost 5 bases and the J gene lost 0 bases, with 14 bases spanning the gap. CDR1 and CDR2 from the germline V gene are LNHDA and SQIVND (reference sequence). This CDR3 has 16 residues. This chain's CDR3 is CASSLARGYSNQPQHF. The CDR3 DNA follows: TGTGCCAGTAGTTTGGCTCGGGGTTATAGCAATCAGCCCCAGCATTTT.

CDR3: CASSLGGDRGRNEQYF. The CDR3 coding sequence is TGTGCCAGCAGCCTCGGGGGAGACAGGGGGCGGAACGAGCAGTACTTC. J is TRBJ2-7 and V is TRBV11-2; 10 bases fit TRBD1. The CDR3 is made up of 16 amino acids. CDR1 and CDR2 (germline): SGHAT, FQNNGV. The ends lost 5 bases at V and 5 bases at J; junction bases unmatched: 12.

CDR3 in DNA: TGTGCCAGCAGTCTAAGGCGGGAGGGGTCAGATACGCAGTATTTT. Protein sequence: CASSLRREGSDTQYF. The J gene is TRBJ2-3, the V gene TRBV6-6, with 9 positions matching TRBD2. Germline CDR1 reads MNHNY; CDR2 reads SVGAGI (reference sequence). CDR3 size: 15 residues. Trimming at V came to 5 bases and at J to 4 bases, leaving 7 bases not matched to a gene.

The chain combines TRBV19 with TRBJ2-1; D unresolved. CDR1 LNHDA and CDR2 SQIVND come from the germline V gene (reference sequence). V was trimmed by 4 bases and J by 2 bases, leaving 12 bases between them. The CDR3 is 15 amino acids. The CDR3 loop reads CASSTERTTYNEQFF. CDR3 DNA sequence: TGTGCCAGTAGTACGGAGCGCACTACCTACAATGAGCAGTTCTTC.

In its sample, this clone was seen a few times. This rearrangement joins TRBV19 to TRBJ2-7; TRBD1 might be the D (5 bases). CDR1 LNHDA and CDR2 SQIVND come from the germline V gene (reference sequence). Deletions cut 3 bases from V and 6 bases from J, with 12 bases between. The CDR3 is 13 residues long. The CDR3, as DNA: TGTGCCAGTAGTATGCAGGGCAAGGGCGAGCAGTACTTC. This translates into CASSMQGKGEQYF.

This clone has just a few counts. CDR3 sequence reads: CASSPGPGQGTGTEAFF. The CDR3 bases are TGTGCCAGCAGCCCGGGTCCGGGGCAGGGGACGGGCACTGAAGCTTTCTTT. This chain joins TRBV7-3 and TRBJ1-1, with D maybe TRBD1 (6 bases). The CDR3 runs to 17 residues. CDR1 and CDR2 from the germline V gene are SGHTA and FQGTGA. V was shortened by 5 bases and J by 4 bases, with 23 bases between the two germline ends. The full variable domain, with the rest looked up from reference TRBV7-3 and TRBJ1-1, is GAGVSQTPSNKVTEKGKYVELRCDPISGHTALYWYRQSLGQGPEFLIYFQGTGAADDSGLPNDRFFAVRPEGSVSTLKIQRTERGDSAVYLCASSPGPGQGTGTEAFFGQGTRLTVV.

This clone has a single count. CDR3 in DNA: TGCGCCAGCAGTAATGGCGGGGGGACCTACGAGCAGTACTTC. This codes for CASSNGGGTYEQYF. The rearrangement uses TRBV5-1 and TRBJ2-7, with TRBD2 identical over 8 bases. The CDR3 covers 14 residues. CDR1 is SGHRS and CDR2 is YFSETQ in the germline V gene. The V and J ends lost 5 bases and 2 bases, in that order; junction bases with no gene match: 6.

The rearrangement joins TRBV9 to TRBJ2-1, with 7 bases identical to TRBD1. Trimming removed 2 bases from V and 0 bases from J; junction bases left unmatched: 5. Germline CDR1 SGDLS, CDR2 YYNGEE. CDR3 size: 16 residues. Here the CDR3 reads CASSVLGDSSYNEQFF. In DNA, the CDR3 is TGTGCCAGCAGCGTTCTTGGGGACAGCTCCTACAATGAGCAGTTCTTC.

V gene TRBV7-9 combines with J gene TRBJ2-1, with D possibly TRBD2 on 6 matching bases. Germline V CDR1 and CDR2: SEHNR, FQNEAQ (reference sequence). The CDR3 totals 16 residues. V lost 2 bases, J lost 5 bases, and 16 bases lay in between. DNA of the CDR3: TGTGCCAGCAGCTTACGTTTCCGGGACTCAAACAATGAGCAGTTCTTC. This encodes CASSLRFRDSNNEQFF.

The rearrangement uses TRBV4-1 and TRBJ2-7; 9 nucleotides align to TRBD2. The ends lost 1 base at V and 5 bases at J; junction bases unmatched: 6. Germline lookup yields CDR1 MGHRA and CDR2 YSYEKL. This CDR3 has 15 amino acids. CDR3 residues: CASSQVAGALDEQYF. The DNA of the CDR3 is TGCGCCAGCAGCCAAGTAGCGGGAGCCCTGGACGAGCAGTACTTC.

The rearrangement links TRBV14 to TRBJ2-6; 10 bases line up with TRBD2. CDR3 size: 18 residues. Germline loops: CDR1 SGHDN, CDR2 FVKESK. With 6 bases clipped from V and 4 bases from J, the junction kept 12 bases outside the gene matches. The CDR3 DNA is TGTGCCAGCAGGCGGACTAGCGGCTTCCTTAGAGGGGCCAACGTCCTGACTTTC. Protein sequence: CASRRTSGFLRGANVLTF.

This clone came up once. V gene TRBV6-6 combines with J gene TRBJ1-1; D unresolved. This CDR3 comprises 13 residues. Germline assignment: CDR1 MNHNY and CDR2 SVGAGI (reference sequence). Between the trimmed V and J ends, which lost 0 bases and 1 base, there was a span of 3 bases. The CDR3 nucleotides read TGTGCCAGCAGTTACTCTTCGAACACTGAAGCTTTCTTT. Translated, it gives CASSYSSNTEAFF.

This CDR3 reads CASSSLSLYGYTF. The CDR3 DNA sequence: TGTGCCAGTAGTTCCCTCTCGCTCTATGGCTACACCTTC. This chain connects TRBV19 to TRBJ1-2; D unclear. This CDR3 comprises 13 residues. The V gene lost 5 bases and the J gene lost 4 bases, with 11 bases spanning the gap. Germline V gene sequence: CDR1 LNHDA, CDR2 SQIVND (reference sequence). The variable domain in full, completed from reference TRBV19 and TRBJ1-2, reads DGGITQSPKYLFRKEGQNVTLSCEQNLNHDAMYWYRQDPGQGLRLIYYSQIVNDFQKGDIAEGYSVSREKKESFPLTVTSAQKNPTAFYLCASSSLSLYGYTFGSGTRLTVV.

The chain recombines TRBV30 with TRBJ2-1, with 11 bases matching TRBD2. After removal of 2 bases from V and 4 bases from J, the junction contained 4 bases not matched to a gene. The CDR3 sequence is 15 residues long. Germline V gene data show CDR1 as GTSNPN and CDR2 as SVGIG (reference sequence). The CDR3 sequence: CAWSPGLAGYNEQFF. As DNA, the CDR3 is TGTGCCTGGAGTCCTGGACTAGCGGGTTACAATGAGCAGTTCTTC. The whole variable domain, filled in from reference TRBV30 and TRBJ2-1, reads SQTIHQWPATLVQPVGSPLSLECTVEGTSNPNLYWYRQAAGRGLQLLFYSVGIGQISSEVPQNLSASRPQDRQFILSSKKLLLSDSGFYLCAWSPGLAGYNEQFFGPGTRLTVL.

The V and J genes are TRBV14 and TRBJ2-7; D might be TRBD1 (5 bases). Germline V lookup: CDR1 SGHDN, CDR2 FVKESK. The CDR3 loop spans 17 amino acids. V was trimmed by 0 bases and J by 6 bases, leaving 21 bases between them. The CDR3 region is CASSQEVFGTGLAEQYF. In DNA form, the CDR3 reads TGTGCCAGCAGCCAAGAAGTATTTGGCACAGGCCTCGCCGAGCAGTACTTC.

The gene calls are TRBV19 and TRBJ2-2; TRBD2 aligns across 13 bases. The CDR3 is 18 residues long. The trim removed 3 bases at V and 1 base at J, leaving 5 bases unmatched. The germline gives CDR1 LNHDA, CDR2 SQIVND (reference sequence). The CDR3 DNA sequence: TGTGCCAGTAGTATTTTGGGACTAGCGGGAAAGAACACCGGGGAGCTGTTTTTT. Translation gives CASSILGLAGKNTGELFF.

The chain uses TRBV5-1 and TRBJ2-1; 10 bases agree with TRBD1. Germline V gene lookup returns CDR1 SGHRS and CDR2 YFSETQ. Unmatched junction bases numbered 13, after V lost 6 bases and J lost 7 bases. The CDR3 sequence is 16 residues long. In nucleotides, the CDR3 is TGCGCCAGCACGATAAGACAGGGGGCAGCGAGGAATGAGCAGTTCTTC. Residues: CASTIRQGAARNEQFF.

The CDR3 coding sequence is TGCGCCAGCAGCTCCCAAGCGGGAGGGCCCTCCAATGAGCAGTTCTTC. It codes for CASSSQAGGPSNEQFF. The chain combines TRBV5-1 with TRBJ2-1; TRBD2 agrees at 10 bases. The germline CDR1 and CDR2 sequences are SGHRS and YFSETQ. This CDR3 is 16 amino acids long. J was trimmed by 6 bases and V by 3 bases; bases with no gene match: 9.

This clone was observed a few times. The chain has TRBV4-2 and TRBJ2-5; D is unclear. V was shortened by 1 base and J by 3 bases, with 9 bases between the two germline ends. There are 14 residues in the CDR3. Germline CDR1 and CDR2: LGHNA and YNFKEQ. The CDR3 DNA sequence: TGTGCCAGCAGCCAAGGCTATGGCGAAGAGACCCAGTACTTC. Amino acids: CASSQGYGEETQYF.

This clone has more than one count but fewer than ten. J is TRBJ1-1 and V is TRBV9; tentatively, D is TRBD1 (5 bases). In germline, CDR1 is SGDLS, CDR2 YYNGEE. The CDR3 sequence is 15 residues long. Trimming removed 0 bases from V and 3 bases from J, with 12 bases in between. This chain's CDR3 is CASSVAGTAYTEAFF. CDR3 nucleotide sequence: TGTGCCAGCAGCGTAGCCGGGACGGCCTACACTGAAGCTTTCTTT.

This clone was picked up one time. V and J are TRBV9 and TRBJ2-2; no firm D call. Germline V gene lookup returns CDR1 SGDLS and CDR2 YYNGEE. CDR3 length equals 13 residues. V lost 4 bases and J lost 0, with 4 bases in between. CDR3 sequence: CASSTTNTGELFF. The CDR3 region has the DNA TGTGCCAGCAGCACAACGAACACCGGGGAGCTGTTTTTT.

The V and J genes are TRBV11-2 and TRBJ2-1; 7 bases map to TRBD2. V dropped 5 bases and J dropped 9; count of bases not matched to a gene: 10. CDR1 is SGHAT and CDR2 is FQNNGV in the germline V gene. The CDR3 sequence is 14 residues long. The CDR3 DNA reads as TGTGCCAGCAGCCCAGAGCGACTAGCTCGTGAGCAGTTCTTC. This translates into CASSPERLAREQFF.

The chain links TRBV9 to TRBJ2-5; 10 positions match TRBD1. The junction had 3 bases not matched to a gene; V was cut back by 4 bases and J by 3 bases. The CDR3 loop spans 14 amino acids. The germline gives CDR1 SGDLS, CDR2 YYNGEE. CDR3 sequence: CASSRDRGKETQYF. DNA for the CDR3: TGTGCCAGCAGCCGGGACAGGGGAAAAGAGACCCAGTACTTC.

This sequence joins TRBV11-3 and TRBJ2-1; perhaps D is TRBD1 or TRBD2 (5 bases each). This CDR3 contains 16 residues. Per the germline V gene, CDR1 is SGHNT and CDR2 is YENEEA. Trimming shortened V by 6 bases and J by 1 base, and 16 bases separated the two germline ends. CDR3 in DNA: TGTGCCAGCAGTTCCCGGGGCCCGGAGTCCTACAATGAGCAGTTCTTC. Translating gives CASSSRGPESYNEQFF.

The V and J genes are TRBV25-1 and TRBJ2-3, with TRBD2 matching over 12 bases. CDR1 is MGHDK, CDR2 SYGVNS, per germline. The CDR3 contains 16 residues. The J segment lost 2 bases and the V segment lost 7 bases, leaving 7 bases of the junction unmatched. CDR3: CASNSLAGGPTDTQYF. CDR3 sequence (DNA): TGTGCCAGCAACTCACTAGCGGGAGGACCCACAGATACGCAGTATTTT. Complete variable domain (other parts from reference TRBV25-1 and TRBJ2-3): EADIYQTPRYLVIGTGKKITLECSQTMGHDKMYWYQQDPGMELHLIHYSYGVNSTEKGDLSSESTVSRIRTEHFPLTLESARPSHTSQYLCASNSLAGGPTDTQYFGPGTRLTVL.

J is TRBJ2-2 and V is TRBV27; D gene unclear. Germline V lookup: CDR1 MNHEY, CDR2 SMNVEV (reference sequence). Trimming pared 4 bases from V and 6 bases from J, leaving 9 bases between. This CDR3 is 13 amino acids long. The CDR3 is CASSSGLAGELFF. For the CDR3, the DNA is TGTGCCAGCAGTTCTGGATTAGCCGGGGAGCTGTTTTTT.